These T cell receptor beta chains were read from a single sample in a study of blood T cell repertoires in COVID-19. Data came from immunoSEQ multiplex PCR; TCRdb stores just in-frame clones and leaves some out. The table records some 240,000 clones, approximately 80% of them present only once. Sequenced material: peripheral blood. The receptor set was obtained from an elderly woman with COVID-19, enrolled during active disease. Each CDR3 is given with its conserved first and last residue. The order of the fields is D gene, J gene, V gene, clone size, CDR3 protein, CDR3 DNA. A D gene is named only where the DNA matches it firmly. Some rows mark clone size as missing; the rest say once, few, many or name a class of expanded clone.

TRBD2	TRBJ2-3	TRBV5-1	-	CASSLQAGGVDTQYF	TGCGCCAGCAGCTTGCAAGCGGGAGGTGTAGATACGCAGTATTTT
-	TRBJ1-6	TRBV5-1	few	CASSHSSGDSPLHF	TGCGCCAGCAGCCACTCCTCAGGCGATTCACCCCTCCACTTT
TRBD1	TRBJ1-3	TRBV2	-	CASSLQGANTIYF	TGTGCCAGCAGCCTACAGGGGGCTAACACCATATATTTT
-	TRBJ1-5	TRBV7-9	few	CASSLEQGSNQPQHF	TGTGCCAGCAGCTTAGAGCAGGGAAGCAATCAGCCCCAGCATTTT
-	TRBJ2-3	TRBV4-1	-	CASGLGLSTDTQYF	TGCGCCAGCGGACTCGGCTTATCCACAGATACGCAGTATTTT
TRBD2	TRBJ2-5	TRBV5-6	-	CASSLVGTGLEQETQYF	TGTGCCAGCAGCTTGGTGGGCACGGGACTAGAGCAAGAGACCCAGTACTTC
TRBD1	TRBJ2-4	TRBV5-3	-	CARSLERGPNGQYF	TGTGCCAGAAGCTTGGAGAGGGGGCCTAACGGTCAGTACTTC
-	TRBJ2-7	TRBV28	many	CASTFPELGEQYF	TGTGCCAGCACCTTCCCCGAGCTTGGCGAGCAGTACTTC
-	TRBJ1-6	TRBV30	once	CAWTRSSYSPLHF	TGTGCCTGGACGCGGAGCAGTTATTCACCCCTCCACTTT
-	TRBJ2-7	TRBV28	-	CASSSGGPAYEQYF	TGTGCCAGCAGTTCAGGAGGGCCCGCCTACGAGCAGTACTTC
-	TRBJ2-2	TRBV19	-	CASSINRVTGELFF	TGTGCCAGTAGTATAAATCGGGTCACCGGGGAGCTGTTTTTT
-	TRBJ1-2	TRBV10-3	-	CAIYGVNYGYTF	TGTGCCATCTACGGGGTTAACTATGGCTACACCTTC
TRBD2	TRBJ2-2	TRBV5-1	-	CASEAGGPPTGELFF	TGCGCCAGCGAAGCGGGAGGGCCACCCACCGGGGAGCTGTTTTTT
-	TRBJ1-4	TRBV4-1	-	CASNQGYEKLFF	TGCGCCAGCAATCAGGGGTATGAAAAACTGTTTTTT
TRBD1	TRBJ1-2	TRBV9	-	CASSIQGARGYTF	TGTGCCAGCAGCATCCAGGGGGCTCGAGGCTACACCTTC
-	TRBJ2-2	TRBV30	once	CAWTTANTGELFF	TGTGCCTGGACTACAGCGAACACCGGGGAGCTGTTTTTT
-	TRBJ1-2	TRBV7-9	-	CASSLQTVVRGYTF	TGTGCCAGCAGCTTACAAACAGTAGTGCGAGGCTACACCTTC
-	TRBJ1-4	TRBV3-1/TRBV3-2	-	CASSQTAQVRTSEKLFF	TGTGCCAGCAGCCAAACCGCTCAGGTCAGAACCTCCGAAAAACTGTTTTTT
TRBD2	TRBJ2-1	TRBV3-1/TRBV3-2	-	CASSQRTSGGSSEQFF	TGTGCCAGCAGCCAACGGACTAGCGGGGGGTCGAGTGAGCAGTTCTTC
TRBD2	TRBJ2-1	TRBV5-1	-	CASSLGLAGGNEQFF	TGCGCCAGCAGCTTGGGACTAGCGGGGGGGAATGAGCAGTTCTTC
-	TRBJ1-6	TRBV7-2	-	CASSSRANSPLHF	TGTGCCAGCAGCTCCAGGGCAAACTCACCCCTCCACTTT
TRBD1	TRBJ1-2	TRBV30	-	CAWSGPRGVLYGYTF	TGTGCCTGGAGTGGCCCCAGGGGGGTGCTCTATGGCTACACCTTC
-	TRBJ1-5	TRBV29-1	-	CSQELGGKVDQPQHF	TGCAGTCAAGAATTAGGCGGGAAGGTTGATCAGCCCCAGCATTTT
-	TRBJ2-1	TRBV5-4	-	CASSLDPGGEQFF	TGTGCCAGCAGCTTGGATCCGGGTGGAGAGCAGTTCTTC
TRBD1	TRBJ2-5	TRBV18	-	CASSPQGAAQYF	TGTGCCAGCTCACCACAGGGGGCGGCCCAGTACTTC